The next 30 T cell receptor beta chains were all read from a single sample in a study of blood T cell dynamics during melanoma immunotherapy. TCRdb's table, derived via immunoSEQ multiplex PCR, lists solely in-frame clones and lacks some. The sample yields about 7,600 clones, 85% to 90% seen once. As to time point: week 3, after first cycle of checkpoint inhibitor. The sequencing here drew on blood, taken from a patient treated with checkpoint blockade. The receptors here all came from a human donor with melanoma.

The chain joins TRBV6-1 to TRBJ2-7; D might be TRBD2 (5 bases). In germline, CDR1 is MNHNS, CDR2 SASEGT. Trimming left V 8 bases short and J 6 bases short, with 17 bases between. The CDR3 covers 13 residues. The CDR3 spells CASRLTRDREQYV. In nucleotides, the CDR3 is TGTGCCAGCCGCTTAACTAGAGACCGCGAGCAGTACGTC.

The chain couples TRBV20-1 to TRBJ2-1; D is unresolved. V lost 2 bases to trimming and J lost 8 bases, with 4 bases between them. The CDR3 length is 10 residues. In germline, CDR1 is DFQATT, CDR2 SNEGSKA (reference sequence). The CDR3 loop is CSARRYEQFF. The CDR3 DNA reads TGCAGTGCTAGAAGGTATGAGCAGTTCTTC.

This chain links TRBV7-9 with TRBJ1-1, with TRBD1 as a possible D gene (5 bases). Germline-derived CDR1 and CDR2 are SEHNR and FQNEAQ (reference sequence). Between the trimmed V and J ends, which lost 5 bases and 4 bases, there was a span of 17 bases. The CDR3 runs to 15 residues. The CDR3 loop reads CASSTRSGASTEAFF. The CDR3 DNA sequence: TGTGCCAGCAGCACGCGCAGCGGGGCATCCACTGAAGCTTTCTTT.

In this sample, this clone turned up once. The chain joins TRBV19 to TRBJ2-3; D is ambiguous. The length of the CDR3 is 14 residues. With 7 bases removed from V and 3 bases from J, the gap between germline ends came to 14 bases. The V gene's germline CDR1 is LNHDA and CDR2 SQIVND (reference sequence). The CDR3, as DNA: TGTGCCAGTACCTCCACCCGACGGACAGATACGCAGTATTTT. This sequence encodes CASTSTRRTDTQYF.

This rearrangement joins TRBV18 to TRBJ2-1; 7 bases fit TRBD1. V dropped 6 bases and J dropped 5; count of bases not matched to a gene: 13. The CDR3 covers 16 residues. Germline CDR1 is KGHSH and CDR2 is LQKENI. The CDR3 sequence: CASSPRQGSGNNEQFF. The CDR3 nucleotides read TGTGCCAGCTCCCCTAGACAGGGAAGCGGAAACAATGAGCAGTTCTTC.

The chain employs TRBV29-1 and TRBJ1-2; D not certain. This CDR3 spans 12 amino acids. Germline CDR1 SQVTM, CDR2 ANQGSEA. The V and J ends lost 0 bases and 4 bases respectively, with 6 bases between them. CDR3 in DNA: TGCAGCGTTGAAGAGAGGATCTATGGCTACACCTTC. Its protein is CSVEERIYGYTF.

The chain carries TRBV10-3 and TRBJ1-3; D is unresolved. The germline CDR1 and CDR2 sequences are ENHRY and SYGVKD. V was pared by 2 bases and J by 0 bases, with 5 bases between. This CDR3 comprises 14 residues. The CDR3 reads CAISENFSGNTIYF. The CDR3 coding sequence is TGTGCCATCAGTGAGAACTTCTCTGGAAACACCATATATTTT.

A few counts support this clone. The chain employs TRBV6-5 and TRBJ2-7, with TRBD1 matching 8 bases. With V trimmed by 4 bases and J by 4 bases, 12 bases remained unmatched. The germline CDR1 and CDR2 sequences are MNHEY and SVGAGI. CDR3 size: 16 residues. CDR3 DNA sequence: TGTGCCAGCAGTTTGACCAGGGGGCAAGTGTATTACGAGCAGTACTTC. Encoded protein: CASSLTRGQVYYEQYF.

The J gene is TRBJ1-1, the V gene TRBV5-1; D is possibly TRBD1 (5 bases). The V gene lost 4 bases and the J gene lost 1 base, with 11 bases spanning the gap. This CDR3 spans 14 amino acids. Germline CDR1 SGHRS, CDR2 YFSETQ. The DNA for the CDR3 is TGCGCCAGCAGCGTTCAGGGTCGGAACACTGAAGCTTTCTTT. This codes for CASSVQGRNTEAFF. Supplemented by reference TRBV5-1 and TRBJ1-1, the full variable domain reads KAGVTQTPRYLIKTRGQQVTLSCSPISGHRSVSWYQQTPGQGLQFLFEYFSETQRNKGNFPGRFSGRQFSNSRSEMNVSTLELGDSALYLCASSVQGRNTEAFFGQGTRLTVV.

The chain uses TRBV9 and TRBJ2-1; TRBD1 agrees at 8 bases. CDR1 SGDLS and CDR2 YYNGEE come from the germline V gene. Germline trimming cut 4 bases from V and 6 bases from J; bases unmatched to any gene: 9. The CDR3 loop spans 15 amino acids. CDR3 DNA: TGTGCCAGCAGCCCTCGACAGGGGACGAGCAATGAGCAGTTCTTC. It is translated as CASSPRQGTSNEQFF.

This rearrangement joins TRBV5-1 to TRBJ1-2; 8 bases line up with TRBD1. Germline CDR1 SGHRS, CDR2 YFSETQ. The J segment lost 5 bases and the V segment lost 0 bases, leaving 3 bases of the junction unmatched. The CDR3 sequence is 14 residues long. The CDR3 DNA follows: TGCGCCAGCAGCTTGGACAGGGGGTTATATGGCTACACCTTC. It yields the protein CASSLDRGLYGYTF.

This chain links TRBV7-9 with TRBJ2-7, with 10 positions matching TRBD2. Unmatched junction bases numbered 13, after V lost 3 bases and J lost 5 bases. From germline, CDR1 is SEHNR and CDR2 FQNEAQ (reference sequence). The CDR3 has 17 amino acids. The CDR3 reads CASSLGILAGVRDEQYV. CDR3 nucleotide sequence: TGTGCCAGCAGCTTGGGTATCCTAGCGGGAGTTCGCGACGAGCAGTACGTC.

This clone has a single count. The chain is built from TRBV7-9 and TRBJ2-3; no definite D call. V lost 0 bases to trimming and J lost 10 bases, with 5 bases between them. The CDR3 has 11 residues. Per the germline V gene, CDR1 is SEHNR and CDR2 is FQNEAQ (reference sequence). The CDR3 sequence: CASSLADPQYF. The CDR3 bases are TGTGCCAGCAGCTTAGCGGATCCGCAGTATTTT. Based on the CDR3 plus reference TRBV7-9 and TRBJ2-3, the full variable domain is DTGVSQNPRHKITKRGQNVTFRCDPISEHNRLYWYRQTLGQGPEFLTYFQNEAQLEKSRLLSDRFSAERPKGSFSTLEIQRTEQGDSAMYLCASSLADPQYFGPGTRLTVL.

The chain combines TRBV5-1 with TRBJ1-3; D call uncertain. The CDR3 is made up of 13 amino acids. With 0 bases removed from V and 4 bases from J, the gap between germline ends came to 5 bases. Germline CDR1 SGHRS, CDR2 YFSETQ. The CDR3 sequence: CASSLDPGNTIYF. DNA of the CDR3: TGCGCCAGCAGCTTGGACCCCGGAAACACCATATATTTT.

The chain is built from TRBV27 and TRBJ2-7; 9 positions match TRBD1. Germline assignment: CDR1 MNHEY and CDR2 SMNVEV (reference sequence). Trimming cost V 1 base and J 5 bases; bases outside gene matches: 9. The CDR3 covers 16 residues. In DNA, the CDR3 is TGTGCCAGCAGTTTATACTACCGGGACAGGGCCCACGAGCAGTACTTC. Residues: CASSLYYRDRAHEQYF.

The V and J genes are TRBV18 and TRBJ1-4; 7 bases line up with TRBD1. The ends lost 3 bases at V and 0 bases at J; junction bases unmatched: 7. This CDR3 has 17 residues. Looked up from germline, CDR1 is KGHSH and CDR2 is LQKENI. The CDR3: CASSPTGSPATNEKLFF. In nucleotides, the CDR3 is TGTGCCAGCTCACCGACAGGGAGTCCTGCAACTAATGAAAAACTGTTTTTT.

This chain links TRBV6-5 with TRBJ2-7; tentative D call: TRBD2 (6 bases). There are 13 residues in the CDR3. V was clipped by 6 bases and J by 2 bases, with 11 bases between them. The germline gives CDR1 MNHEY, CDR2 SVGAGI. The CDR3 bases are TGTGCCAGCAGGCGGGACCAAACCTACGAGCAGTACTTC. Residues: CASRRDQTYEQYF.

The J gene is TRBJ1-1, the V gene TRBV14, with D uncertain. Trimming took 0 bases from V and 1 from J, leaving 6 bases between them. Germline values: CDR1 SGHDN, CDR2 FVKESK. This CDR3 spans 14 amino acids. The CDR3 nucleotides are TGTGCCAGCAGCCAAGATCTACAGAACACTGAAGCTTTCTTT. As protein: CASSQDLQNTEAFF.

The V and J genes are TRBV7-9 and TRBJ1-4, with 7 bases aligning to TRBD1. The CDR3 is 15 amino acids. Germline V CDR1 and CDR2: SEHNR, FQNEAQ (reference sequence). Trimming cost V 1 base and J 5 bases; bases outside gene matches: 4. CDR3 DNA sequence: TGTGCCAGCAGCTTAGACGAGACAGGGAATGAAAAACTGTTTTTT. Its protein is CASSLDETGNEKLFF. Variable domain in full (rest from reference TRBV7-9 and TRBJ1-4): DTGVSQNPRHKITKRGQNVTFRCDPISEHNRLYWYRQTLGQGPEFLTYFQNEAQLEKSRLLSDRFSAERPKGSFSTLEIQRTEQGDSAMYLCASSLDETGNEKLFFGSGTQLSVL.

The rearrangement uses TRBV12-5 and TRBJ2-5; no reliable D call. The J call may be in error: the DNA end matches TRBJ2-7 better. The germline V gene encodes CDR1 LGHNT and CDR2 FRNRAP. This CDR3 comprises 16 residues. This CDR3 reads CASGLVLHSGGYEQYF. In DNA form, the CDR3 reads TGTGCTAGTGGTTTGGTACTCCACTCCGGTGGCTACGAGCAGTACTTC.

The rearrangement links TRBV27 to TRBJ1-6; D is undetermined. The CDR3 totals 13 residues. The V and J ends lost 6 bases and 4 bases respectively, with 7 bases between them. Germline assignment: CDR1 MNHEY and CDR2 SMNVEV (reference sequence). The CDR3 nucleotides read TGTGCCAGCAGGGGTTATTATAATTCACCCCTCCACTTT. Amino acid sequence: CASRGYYNSPLHF.

The chain links TRBV6-1 to TRBJ1-4, with D possibly TRBD1 on 5 matching bases. Trimming stripped 2 bases from V and 7 bases from J, with 14 bases between. The CDR3 spans 15 residues. The germline V gene has CDR1 MNHNS and CDR2 SASEGT. Here the CDR3 reads CASSEQGSGGEKLFF. The DNA of the CDR3 is TGTGCCAGCAGTGAACAGGGAAGCGGGGGTGAAAAACTGTTTTTT.

V is TRBV5-1 and J is TRBJ1-3, with 7 bases matching TRBD1. In germline, CDR1 is SGHRS, CDR2 YFSETQ. The CDR3 consists of 15 residues. The V segment lost 4 bases and the J segment 0 bases; nucleotides outside the gene matches: 4. This CDR3 is CASSPTGPSGNTIYF. CDR3 nucleotides: TGCGCCAGCAGCCCGACAGGGCCCTCTGGAAACACCATATATTTT.

The chain carries TRBV28 and TRBJ1-2; the D is unclear. Trimming removed 9 bases at V and 7 bases at J, with 18 bases between. Germline V gives CDR1 MDHEN, CDR2 SYDVKM. This CDR3 has 13 amino acids. The CDR3 DNA reads TGTGCCAGTAAAGACGAGGTGTGGGGTGGCTACACCTTC. This codes for CASKDEVWGGYTF.

This sequence joins TRBV18 and TRBJ1-1; D not certain. V was trimmed by 3 bases and J by 4 bases, leaving 9 bases between them. This CDR3 comprises 13 residues. The V gene's germline CDR1 is KGHSH and CDR2 LQKENI. The CDR3: CASSPSLGTEAFF. The CDR3 nucleotides are TGTGCCAGCTCACCTTCGCTAGGCACTGAAGCTTTCTTT.

For this clone: The sample holds other DNA sequences that translate to the same CDR3. The chain combines TRBV2 with TRBJ1-2, with 7 bases aligning to TRBD1. The CDR3 is 16 residues long. CDR1 SNHLY and CDR2 FYNNEI come from the germline V gene. With 3 bases clipped from V and 8 bases from J, the junction kept 15 bases outside the gene matches. CDR3 sequence reads: CASSDSRGGVLWGYTF. The CDR3, as DNA: TGTGCCAGCAGTGATTCCAGGGGGGGGGTGCTATGGGGCTACACCTTC.

This sequence joins TRBV30 and TRBJ1-2; the D is unclear. The V end lost 0 bases, the J end lost 10 bases, and 12 bases lay between the germline ends. Germline V gene lookup returns CDR1 GTSNPN and CDR2 SVGIG (reference sequence). The CDR3 is 12 residues long. The CDR3 spells CAWSVHRRVYTF. The CDR3, as DNA: TGTGCCTGGAGTGTTCACCGAAGGGTCTACACCTTC. Together with reference TRBV30 and TRBJ1-2, the CDR3 gives the full variable domain: SQTIHQWPATLVQPVGSPLSLECTVEGTSNPNLYWYRQAAGRGLQLLFYSVGIGQISSEVPQNLSASRPQDRQFILSSKKLLLSDSGFYLCAWSVHRRVYTFGSGTRLTVV.

This chain joins TRBV2 and TRBJ1-2; possible D gene TRBD1, 6 bases. The CDR3 totals 16 residues. From germline, CDR1 is SNHLY and CDR2 FYNNEI. The ends were cut back, 6 bases at V and 0 bases at J, with 17 bases in the middle. CDR3 in amino acids: CASSPLRDTPNYGYTF. In DNA form, the CDR3 reads TGTGCCAGCAGCCCGCTCCGGGACACTCCTAACTATGGCTACACCTTC.

The chain carries TRBV19 and TRBJ2-2, with 11 bases aligning to TRBD2. The length of the CDR3 is 17 residues. The germline CDR1 and CDR2 sequences are LNHDA and SQIVND (reference sequence). Trimming removed 4 bases from V and 7 bases from J; junction bases left unmatched: 11. The CDR3 DNA follows: TGTGCCAGTAGTAGCCGTTTAGCGGGAGGGCCGAACGGGGAGCTGTTTTTT. It yields the protein CASSSRLAGGPNGELFF.

The rearrangement joins TRBV5-1 to TRBJ1-1; D unresolved. This CDR3 has 14 residues. CDR1 and CDR2 from the germline V gene are SGHRS and YFSETQ. Trimming took 4 bases from V and 0 from J, leaving 10 bases between them. The CDR3 sequence is CASSARTLNTEAFF. The CDR3 coding sequence is TGCGCCAGCAGCGCCAGGACTTTGAACACTGAAGCTTTCTTT. Combining the CDR3 with reference TRBV5-1 and TRBJ1-1 gives the whole variable domain KAGVTQTPRYLIKTRGQQVTLSCSPISGHRSVSWYQQTPGQGLQFLFEYFSETQRNKGNFPGRFSGRQFSNSRSEMNVSTLELGDSALYLCASSARTLNTEAFFGQGTRLTVV.